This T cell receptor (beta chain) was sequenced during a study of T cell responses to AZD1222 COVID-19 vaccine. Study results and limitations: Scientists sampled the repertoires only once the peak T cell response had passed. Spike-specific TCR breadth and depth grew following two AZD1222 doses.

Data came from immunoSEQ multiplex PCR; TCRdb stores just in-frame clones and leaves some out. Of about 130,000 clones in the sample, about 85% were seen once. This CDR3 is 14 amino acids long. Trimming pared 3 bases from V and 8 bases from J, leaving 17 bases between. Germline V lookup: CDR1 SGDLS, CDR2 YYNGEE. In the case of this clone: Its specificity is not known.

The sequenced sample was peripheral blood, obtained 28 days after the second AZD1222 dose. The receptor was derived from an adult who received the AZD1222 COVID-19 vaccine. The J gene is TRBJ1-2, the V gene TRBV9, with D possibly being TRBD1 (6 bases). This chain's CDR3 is CASSAVDSGGGYTF. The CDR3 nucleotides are TGTGCCAGCAGCGCCGTGGACAGCGGGGGCGGCTACACCTTC.